A single sample gave rise to the 19 T cell receptor beta chains below, sequenced in a study of T cells in Graves' hyperthyroidism and ophthalmopathy. What was amplified from RNA transcripts were TCR beta CDR3 regions. The HTBI primer set was used in a first-round RT-PCR of the TCR CDR3. MiXCR was run by TCRdb on the multiplex PCR reads, yielding one entry per CDR3 protein. Of about 400,000 distinct CDR3 sequences in the sample, roughly 15% were seen once. Sample: blood. These receptors all stem from a woman under 40 with Graves' ophthalmopathy.

This clonotype was detected ten times or more. CDR3 nucleotide sequence: TGCGCCAGCAGCTTGGATCTAGCGGGGCCCTCAGAGGGGCAGTATTTT. Protein product: CASSLDLAGPSEGQYF. This chain links TRBV5-1 with TRBJ2-3, with 9 nucleotides matching TRBD2. Germline V gives CDR1 SGHRS, CDR2 YFSETQ. With V trimmed by 0 bases and J by 11 bases, 13 bases remained unmatched. The CDR3 contains 16 residues.

This clonotype was seen many times. The chain has TRBV12-3 or TRBV12-4 and TRBJ2-3, with D tentatively TRBD1 (6 bases). V shed 5 bases and J shed 0 bases, with 9 bases lying between them. This CDR3 spans 14 amino acids. CDR3 nucleotide sequence: TGTGCCAGCAGTACTGGACAGAGCACAGATACGCAGTATTTT. It codes for CASSTGQSTDTQYF.

This clonotype was found many times. The CDR3 protein is CASRGSWTGSYNEQFF. As DNA, the CDR3 is TGTGCCAGCAGGGGAAGTTGGACAGGATCCTACAATGAGCAGTTCTTC. V usage is TRBV2 and J usage is TRBJ2-1; 7 bases line up with TRBD1. CDR1 is SNHLY and CDR2 is FYNNEI in the germline V gene. V lost 6 bases and J lost 1; bases outside the gene matches: 9. This CDR3 has 16 residues.

The rearrangement joins TRBV20-1 to TRBJ1-2; 7 bases align to TRBD1. The CDR3 is 12 amino acids. Germline CDR1 is DFQATT and CDR2 is SNEGSKA (reference sequence). The junction had 2 bases not matched to a gene; V was cut back by 5 bases and J by 2 bases. This CDR3 reads CSAPDRNYGYTF. The DNA for the CDR3 is TGCAGTGCTCCGGACAGGAACTATGGCTACACCTTC.

This clonotype came up many times. CDR3 sequence reads: CAWSLRAGVGYTF. CDR3 DNA sequence: TGTGCCTGGAGCCTCCGGGCAGGGGTTGGCTACACCTTC. The chain carries TRBV30 and TRBJ1-2, with a tentative D call TRBD1 (6 bases). V lost 3 bases and J lost 7, with 15 bases in between. CDR1 and CDR2 (germline): GTSNPN, SVGIG (reference sequence). CDR3 length: 13 residues.

This chain joins TRBV15 and TRBJ1-6; no definite D call. V was clipped by 0 bases and J by 6 bases, with 15 bases between them. Germline V gene lookup returns CDR1 LNHNV and CDR2 YYDKDF (reference sequence). This CDR3 is built from 17 residues. The CDR3 DNA is TGTGCCACCAGCAGAGATCTCCGGGCCCCCCTTAATTCACCCCTCCACTTT. Translating gives CATSRDLRAPLNSPLHF.

This clonotype was detected many times. J is TRBJ2-7 and V is TRBV3-1; D is undetermined. CDR1 and CDR2 (germline): LGHDT, YNNKEL (reference sequence). Trimming shortened V by 1 base and J by 4 bases, and 8 bases separated the two germline ends. This CDR3 has 13 amino acids. DNA for the CDR3: TGTGCCAGCAGCCAAGTCGAGCTTTACGAGCAGTACTTC. This sequence encodes CASSQVELYEQYF.

This chain connects TRBV27 to TRBJ1-2, with a tentative D call TRBD1 (6 bases). Trimming removed 4 bases from V and 7 bases from J, with 19 bases in between. This CDR3 has 15 amino acids. Germline lookup yields CDR1 MNHEY and CDR2 SMNVEV (reference sequence). The CDR3: CASSYLGRGDGGYTF. CDR3 DNA sequence: TGTGCCAGCAGTTACTTAGGAAGGGGGGATGGTGGCTACACCTTC.

This clonotype was picked up many times. The chain carries TRBV12-3 or TRBV12-4 and TRBJ1-3; D not certain. Trimming shortened V by 7 bases and J by 1 base, and 11 bases separated the two germline ends. This CDR3 is 14 amino acids long. The CDR3 DNA sequence: TGTGCCAGCACCCCGCATGAGTCTGGAAACACCATATATTTT. This encodes CASTPHESGNTIYF.

Only a few counts were recorded for this clonotype. The chain recombines TRBV30 with TRBJ2-7; TRBD2 matches at 8 bases. The CDR3 consists of 12 residues. Germline V CDR1 and CDR2: GTSNPN, SVGIG (reference sequence). V trimming: 4 bases; J trimming: 2 bases; junction bases outside the gene matches: 1. CDR3 region: CAWTRGAYEQYF. For the CDR3, the DNA is TGTGCCTGGACGCGGGGGGCCTACGAGCAGTACTTC.

This clonotype was counted only a few times. With a much larger clone just one base away, this may be a read error. No conserved phenylalanine or tryptophan ends this CDR3, so it is likely a read error. This chain uses TRBV12-3 or TRBV12-4 with TRBJ1-2, with 7 bases fitting TRBD1. The CDR3 length is 13 residues. With 5 bases clipped from V and 3 bases from J, the junction kept 3 bases outside the gene matches. The CDR3 reads CASSLGTDYGYTL. CDR3 DNA: TGTGCCAGCAGTCTCGGGACAGACTATGGCTACACCCTC.

For the CDR3, the DNA is TGCAGTGCTGGGGAGGGACCGGCAGATACGCAGTATTTT. Protein sequence: CSAGEGPADTQYF. The V and J genes are TRBV20-1 and TRBJ2-3, with TRBD2 matching over 7 bases. The length of the CDR3 is 13 residues. Germline lookup yields CDR1 DFQATT and CDR2 SNEGSKA (reference sequence). V was pared by 5 bases and J by 4 bases, with 6 bases of the junction left unmatched.

The sample holds many counts of this clonotype. The chain links TRBV5-1 to TRBJ2-7; D perhaps matches TRBD1 (6 bases). Germline values: CDR1 SGHRS, CDR2 YFSETQ. The CDR3 runs 14 residues. Between the trimmed V and J ends, which lost 0 bases and 5 bases, there was a span of 12 bases. DNA of the CDR3: TGCGCCAGCAGCTTGGGCCAGGGGATCGACGAGCAGTACTTC. This encodes CASSLGQGIDEQYF. The whole variable domain, remainder taken from reference TRBV5-1 and TRBJ2-7, is KAGVTQTPRYLIKTRGQQVTLSCSPISGHRSVSWYQQTPGQGLQFLFEYFSETQRNKGNFPGRFSGRQFSNSRSEMNVSTLELGDSALYLCASSLGQGIDEQYFGPGTRLTVT.

J is TRBJ2-1 and V is TRBV7-8; a weak D match, TRBD2 (5 bases). Germline lookup yields CDR1 SGHVS and CDR2 FQNEAQ. This CDR3 has 12 residues. Trimming took 4 bases from V and 8 from J, leaving 9 bases between them. The CDR3 nucleotides are TGTGCCAGCAGCTCGTACGGGGATGAGCAGTTCTTC. Amino acids: CASSSYGDEQFF.

This clonotype was found many times. The chain links TRBV20-1 to TRBJ2-5, with TRBD1 as a possible D gene (6 bases). Trimming cost V 2 bases and J 0 bases, with 16 bases left between them. Per germline, CDR1 DFQATT and CDR2 SNEGSKA (reference sequence). The CDR3 loop spans 16 amino acids. The DNA for the CDR3 is TGCAGTGCTAGACGCCGGGACACAGAGTACCAAGAGACCCAGTACTTC. Its translation is CSARRRDTEYQETQYF.

This clonotype was detected ten times or more. The chain employs TRBV2 and TRBJ2-2; TRBD2 matches at 10 bases. Per germline, CDR1 SNHLY and CDR2 FYNNEI. Trimming removed 7 bases from V and 6 bases from J; junction bases left unmatched: 8. The CDR3 spans 15 residues. This chain's CDR3 is CASIERGGRSGELFF. The CDR3 DNA is TGTGCCAGCATAGAGCGGGGGGGCCGATCCGGGGAGCTGTTTTTT.

There are many counts of this clonotype. This chain connects TRBV12-3 or TRBV12-4 to TRBJ2-1; D unclear. The CDR3 runs 12 residues. V dropped 6 bases and J dropped 6 bases, with 9 bases sitting between them. CDR3 protein: CASSHHSNEQFF. CDR3 nucleotides: TGTGCCAGCAGCCACCATTCCAATGAGCAGTTCTTC.

This clonotype was observed a few times. V usage is TRBV10-1 and J usage is TRBJ2-3; weak D call: TRBD2 (6 bases). Germline V gene data show CDR1 as WNHNN and CDR2 as SYGVQD (reference sequence). V was clipped by 6 bases and J by 3 bases, with 13 bases between them. The CDR3 spans 14 residues. CDR3 amino acids: CASRGDFVTDTQYF. The CDR3 nucleotides read TGCGCCAGCAGGGGGGACTTTGTTACAGATACGCAGTATTTT.

The table lists this clonotype with many counts. J is TRBJ2-5 and V is TRBV18; D remains unclear. The germline V and J ends were trimmed by 4 bases and 3 bases, with 9 bases remaining between them. This CDR3 is 13 amino acids long. Germline CDR1 and CDR2: KGHSH and LQKENI. This CDR3 is CASSQDIKETQYF. As DNA, the CDR3 is TGTGCCAGCTCACAAGACATAAAAGAGACCCAGTACTTC.